The TCR beta chain described here comes from a study of blood T cell repertoires in COVID-19. The overall study: Acute and convalescent COVID-19 specimens originated in the United States, Italy and Spain.

The germline CDR1 and CDR2 sequences are SGHRS and YFSETQ. Trimming stripped 0 bases from V and 8 bases from J, with 15 bases between. This CDR3 comprises 15 residues. Per the study methods: Estimates of nucleated cell counts were drawn from the amplification of reference gene primers. TCRdb keeps only in-frame clones here, not all; method: immunoSEQ multiplex PCR. Clonal size and the V and J genes are those of that table, whereas D and trimming came from the DNA. The data hold about 250,000 clones, with about 87% observed a single time. Input material: peripheral blood. The chain has TRBV5-1 and TRBJ1-3, with TRBD1 as a possible D gene (6 bases). This clonotype was obtained from a woman aged 25 to 39 with COVID-19, enrolled during active disease. The CDR3 reads CASSLEGVQGDTIYF. CDR3 bases: TGCGCCAGCAGCTTGGAGGGGGTTCAGGGAGACACCATATATTTT.